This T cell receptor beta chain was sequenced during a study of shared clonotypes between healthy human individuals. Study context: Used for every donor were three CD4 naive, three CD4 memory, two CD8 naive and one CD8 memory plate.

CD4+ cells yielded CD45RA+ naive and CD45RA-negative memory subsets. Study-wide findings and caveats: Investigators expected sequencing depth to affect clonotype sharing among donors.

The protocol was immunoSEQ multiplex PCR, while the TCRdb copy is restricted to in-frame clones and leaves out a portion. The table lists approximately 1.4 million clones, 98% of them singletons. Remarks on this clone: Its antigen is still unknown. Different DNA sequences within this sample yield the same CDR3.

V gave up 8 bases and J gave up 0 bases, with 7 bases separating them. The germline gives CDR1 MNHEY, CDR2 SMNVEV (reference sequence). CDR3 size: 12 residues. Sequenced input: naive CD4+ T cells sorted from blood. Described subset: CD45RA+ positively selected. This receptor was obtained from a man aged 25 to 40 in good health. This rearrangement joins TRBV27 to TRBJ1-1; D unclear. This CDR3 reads CASRSLNTEAFF. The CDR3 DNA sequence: TGTGCCAGCCGGAGTTTGAACACTGAAGCTTTCTTT.